The 10 T cell receptor beta chains given below trace back to one sample, sequenced in a study of tumour-infiltrating T cells in Burkitt lymphoma. Assay: immunoSEQ multiplex PCR; the TCRdb copy retains only in-frame clones and omits some. The sample holds 14,000 or so clones, roughly 75% seen once. Specimen: tumor tissue. The source of these receptors is a human donor with diffuse large B-cell lymphoma.

V is TRBV6-5 and J is TRBJ1-1; D not resolved. The germline gives CDR1 MNHEY, CDR2 SVGAGI. Trimming took 0 bases from V and 1 from J, leaving 0 bases between them. The CDR3 contains 12 residues. Written as DNA, the CDR3 is TGTGCCAGCAGTTACTCGAACACTGAAGCTTTCTTT. This encodes CASSYSNTEAFF.

The chain uses TRBV27 and TRBJ2-7; 8 nucleotides agree with TRBD2. V lost 6 bases, J lost 5 bases, and 15 bases stayed unmatched. Germline CDR1 and CDR2: MNHEY and SMNVEV (reference sequence). The CDR3 has 16 residues. Here the CDR3 DNA reads TGTGCCAGCAGGCCTACCCGACTAGCGACTCTGCACGAGCAGTACTTC. Its translation is CASRPTRLATLHEQYF.

This chain joins TRBV2 and TRBJ2-1; TRBD2 agrees at 10 bases. Unmatched junction bases numbered 3, after V lost 5 bases and J lost 2 bases. Germline-derived CDR1 and CDR2 are SNHLY and FYNNEI. The CDR3 is made up of 15 amino acids. The CDR3, as DNA: TGTGCCAGCAGTCCGGGACTAGCGACCTACAATGAGCAGTTCTTC. Translated: CASSPGLATYNEQFF.

This clone was observed a single time. J is TRBJ1-1 and V is TRBV19; a possible D gene is TRBD1 (5 bases). The V end lost 3 bases, the J end lost 1 base, and 9 bases lay between the germline ends. Per the germline V gene, CDR1 is LNHDA and CDR2 is SQIVND (reference sequence). The CDR3 consists of 14 residues. CDR3 nucleotide sequence: TGTGCCAGTAGTATCCTCCAGGGGAACACTGAAGCTTTCTTT. Translating it yields CASSILQGNTEAFF.

The rearrangement uses TRBV5-6 and TRBJ2-5; 8 bases agree with TRBD1. Losses at the gene ends were 4 bases for V and 5 bases for J; bases not matched to a gene: 22. Germline CDR1 and CDR2: SGHDT and YYEEEE. There are 19 residues in the CDR3. In DNA, the CDR3 is TGTGCCAGCAGCCCGGACAGGGCGATGGGGAGGCGGTTTTTGGAGACCCAGTACTTC. Amino acids: CASSPDRAMGRRFLETQYF.

The chain links TRBV7-6 to TRBJ1-1; D is uncertain. Germline V gene sequence: CDR1 SGHVS, CDR2 FNYEAQ. V dropped 4 bases and J dropped 1 base, with 13 bases sitting between them. The CDR3 length is 15 residues. DNA for the CDR3: TGTGCCAGCAGCTATCGGGCCGGCGGGAACACTGAAGCTTTCTTT. Translation gives CASSYRAGGNTEAFF.

The chain joins TRBV28 to TRBJ2-6; perhaps TRBD2 as D (7 bases). Deletions cut 3 bases from V and 0 bases from J, with 9 bases between. Germline lookup yields CDR1 MDHEN and CDR2 SYDVKM. The CDR3 consists of 16 residues. In nucleotides, the CDR3 is TGTGCCAGCAGTTTGGCGGGGGCCTCTGGGGCCAACGTCCTGACTTTC. It specifies CASSLAGASGANVLTF.

The chain carries TRBV14 and TRBJ2-1; D is unclear. This CDR3 is 12 amino acids long. CDR1 is SGHDN and CDR2 is FVKESK in the germline V gene. V dropped 4 bases and J dropped 5 bases, with 6 bases sitting between them. The CDR3: CASSPWDNEQFF. CDR3 sequence (DNA): TGTGCCAGCAGCCCTTGGGACAATGAGCAGTTCTTC.

The V and J genes are TRBV25-1 and TRBJ2-6, with 7 nucleotides matching TRBD1. With 1 base clipped from V and 2 bases from J, the junction kept 5 bases outside the gene matches. The CDR3 has 17 residues. CDR1 and CDR2 (germline): MGHDK, SYGVNS. The CDR3 spells CASSEWGQPAGANVLTF. DNA for the CDR3: TGTGCCAGCAGTGAATGGGGACAGCCGGCTGGGGCCAACGTCCTGACTTTC. The full variable domain, its missing parts supplied by reference TRBV25-1 and TRBJ2-6, is EADIYQTPRYLVIGTGKKITLECSQTMGHDKMYWYQQDPGMELHLIHYSYGVNSTEKGDLSSESTVSRIRTEHFPLTLESARPSHTSQYLCASSEWGQPAGANVLTFGAGSRLTVL.

This clone occurred a few times. In nucleotides, the CDR3 is TGTGCCAGCACGCGGGGAGGGGAGCAGTACTTC. Protein product: CASTRGGEQYF. The chain is built from TRBV6-5 and TRBJ2-7, with 7 positions matching TRBD2. V lost 7 bases to trimming and J lost 7 bases; unmatched junction nucleotides: 4. This CDR3 has 11 residues. CDR1 and CDR2 from the germline V gene are MNHEY and SVGAGI.